These T cell receptor beta chains were read from a single sample in a study of blood T cell repertoires in COVID-19. The method was immunoSEQ multiplex PCR; TCRdb's version includes in-frame clones alone and lacks a portion of them. This sample has 120,000 to 150,000 clones; approximately 84% occur once, and the top ten carry 5% to 6%. Sequencing was carried out using PBMCs or T cells enriched from blood (not recorded which). These receptor sequences come from a middle-aged man with acute COVID-19. CDR3s leave out the opening cysteine and the closing phenylalanine or tryptophan. Each record gives: V gene, D gene, J gene, CDR3 protein. D genes are given only for firm matches.

v_gene: TRBV7-9; d_gene: -; j_gene: TRBJ1-4; CDR3aa: ASSRGGEKLF
v_gene: TRBV7-2; d_gene: TRBD2; j_gene: TRBJ2-5; CDR3aa: ASSLATAGGQETQY
v_gene: TRBV28; d_gene: -; j_gene: TRBJ2-4; CDR3aa: ASSLIRVENIQY
v_gene: TRBV29-1; d_gene: -; j_gene: TRBJ2-5; CDR3aa: SVDDRLETQY
v_gene: TRBV9; d_gene: TRBD2; j_gene: TRBJ2-7; CDR3aa: ASSAGTSAQY
v_gene: TRBV29-1; d_gene: TRBD1; j_gene: TRBJ1-2; CDR3aa: SVTGTGRGYT
v_gene: TRBV3-1/TRBV3-2; d_gene: -; j_gene: TRBJ2-3; CDR3aa: ASSQGGRSTDTQY
v_gene: TRBV11-2; d_gene: -; j_gene: TRBJ2-7; CDR3aa: ASSLSRIGEPY
v_gene: TRBV1; d_gene: -; j_gene: TRBJ1-5; CDR3aa: TSSQDPRNNQPQH
v_gene: TRBV9; d_gene: TRBD1; j_gene: TRBJ2-6; CDR3aa: ASSVATGALSGANVLT
v_gene: TRBV6-5; d_gene: TRBD1; j_gene: TRBJ1-1; CDR3aa: ASSLTGAKEAF
v_gene: TRBV29-1; d_gene: TRBD1; j_gene: TRBJ1-5; CDR3aa: SVGDSYNQPQH